This T cell receptor beta chain originates from a study of T cell changes during pregnancy in multiple sclerosis. The CDR3 is 15 amino acids. CDR1 MNHNY and CDR2 SVGAGI come from the germline V gene (reference sequence). The ends lost 6 bases at V and 8 bases at J; junction bases unmatched: 11. Method: immunoSEQ multiplex PCR; TCRdb's copy keeps in-frame clones and lacks some. The table lists 100,000 to 140,000 clones, 85% to 95% of them singletons, with 0.78% in the top ten. Sample: peripheral blood, taken in the third trimester of pregnancy. V is TRBV6-6 and J is TRBJ1-2, with TRBD1 matching over 11 bases. This receptor was obtained from a female donor in good health, enrolled as a control in a pregnancy study. The CDR3 nucleotides are TGTGCCAGCAGGACCCCGAGGACAGGGGGCAGCGGCTACACCTTC. The encoded protein is CASRTPRTGGSGYTF.